The clone carrying this TCR beta chain was detected only a few times. The CDR3 sequence is 12 residues long. The germline V gene has CDR1 MNHEY and CDR2 SMNVEV (reference sequence). Between the trimmed V and J ends, which lost 2 bases and 6 bases, there was a span of 8 bases. Reverse transcription of roughly 0.5 to 1 ug RNA was performed with random hexamers. Multiplex immunoSEQ PCR targeted 54 Vbeta and 13 Jbeta TCR beta segments. TCRdb reprocessed the immunoSEQ multiplex PCR reads with MiXCR, giving one entry per CDR3 protein. The sample comprises nearly 70,000 distinct CDR3 sequences, 95% of which are singletons, and about 0.22% rests with the top ten. These data are taken from a study of CD8 T cells in Susac syndrome. The study sequenced TCR beta in blood CD8+ and CD4+ T cells.

The specimen was CD8+ T cells from PBMCs. This clonotype originated in a human donor in good health. The chain joins TRBV27 to TRBJ2-7, with a weak D call TRBD1 (5 bases). The CDR3 spells CASSLQGSEQYF. As DNA, the CDR3 is TGTGCCAGCAGTTTACAGGGCTCCGAGCAGTACTTC.